This T cell receptor (beta chain) is drawn from a study of shared clonotypes between healthy human individuals. The study, taken as a whole, reports: Donor clonotype sharing was expected to depend on sequencing depth. Estimated richness values were generally larger in naive subsets than in memory subsets. For naive CD4 cells, roughly 5% of clonotypes were shared across a few donors.

Sequencing was performed with immunoSEQ multiplex PCR; in TCRdb, only in-frame clones are kept and a portion is missing. The sample holds millions of clones, more than 85% seen once. CDR3 size: 15 residues. The ends lost 5 bases at V and 8 bases at J; junction bases unmatched: 6. The V gene's germline CDR1 is MDHEN and CDR2 SYDVKM. On this clone: Its target is unknown.

This TCR was sampled from a man younger than 35 in good health. Some clones in this sample may be carry-over from other donors' samples. Input material: naive CD4+ T cells from PBMCs. Subset denoted: CD45RA+ positively selected. The chain is built from TRBV28 and TRBJ2-1; 13 nucleotides line up with TRBD2. In nucleotides, the CDR3 is TGTGCCAGCAGTCGACGGACTAGCGGGAGTGATGAGCAGTTCTTC. Translation: CASSRRTSGSDEQFF.